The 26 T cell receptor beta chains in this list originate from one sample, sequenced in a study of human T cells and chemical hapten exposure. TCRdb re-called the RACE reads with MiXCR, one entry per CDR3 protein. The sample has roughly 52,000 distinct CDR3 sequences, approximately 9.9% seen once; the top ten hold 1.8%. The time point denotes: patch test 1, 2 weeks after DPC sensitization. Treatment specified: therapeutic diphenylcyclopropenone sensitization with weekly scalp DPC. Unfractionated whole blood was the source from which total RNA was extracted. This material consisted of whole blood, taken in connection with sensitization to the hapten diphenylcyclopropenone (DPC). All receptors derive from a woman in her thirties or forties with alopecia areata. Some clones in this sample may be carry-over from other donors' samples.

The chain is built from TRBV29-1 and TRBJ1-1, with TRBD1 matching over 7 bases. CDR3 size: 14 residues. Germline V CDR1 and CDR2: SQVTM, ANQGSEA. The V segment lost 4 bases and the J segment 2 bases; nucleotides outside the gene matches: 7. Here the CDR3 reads CSVGDRALNTEAFF. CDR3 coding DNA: TGCAGCGTTGGGGACAGAGCCTTAAACACTGAAGCTTTCTTT.

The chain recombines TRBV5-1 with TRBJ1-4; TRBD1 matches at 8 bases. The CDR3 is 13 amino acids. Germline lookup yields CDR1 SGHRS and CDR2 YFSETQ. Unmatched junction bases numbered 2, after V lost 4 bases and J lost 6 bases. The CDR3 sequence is CASSTDRDEKLFF. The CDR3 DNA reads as TGCGCCAGCAGCACGGACAGGGATGAAAAACTGTTTTTT. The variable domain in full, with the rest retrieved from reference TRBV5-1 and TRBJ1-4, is KAGVTQTPRYLIKTRGQQVTLSCSPISGHRSVSWYQQTPGQGLQFLFEYFSETQRNKGNFPGRFSGRQFSNSRSEMNVSTLELGDSALYLCASSTDRDEKLFFGSGTQLSVL.

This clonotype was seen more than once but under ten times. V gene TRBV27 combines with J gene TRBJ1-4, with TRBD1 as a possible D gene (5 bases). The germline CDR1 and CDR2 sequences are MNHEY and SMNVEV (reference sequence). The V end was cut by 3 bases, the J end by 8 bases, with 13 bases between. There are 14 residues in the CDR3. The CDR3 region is CASSFTQGEEKLFF. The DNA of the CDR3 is TGTGCCAGCAGTTTTACGCAGGGTGAAGAAAAACTGTTTTTT.

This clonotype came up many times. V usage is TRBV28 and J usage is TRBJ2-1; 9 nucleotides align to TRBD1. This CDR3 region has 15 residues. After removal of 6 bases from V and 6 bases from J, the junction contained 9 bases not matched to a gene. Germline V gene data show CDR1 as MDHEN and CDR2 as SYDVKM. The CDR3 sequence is CASSSGTGNFNEQFF. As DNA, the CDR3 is TGTGCCAGCAGCTCCGGGACAGGGAATTTCAATGAGCAGTTCTTC.

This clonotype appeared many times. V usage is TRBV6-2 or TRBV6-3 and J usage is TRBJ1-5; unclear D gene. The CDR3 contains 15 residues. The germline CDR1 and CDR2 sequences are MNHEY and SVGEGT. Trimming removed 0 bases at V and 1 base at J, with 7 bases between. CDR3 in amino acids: CASSYSTLSNQPQHF. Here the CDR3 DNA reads TGTGCCAGCAGTTACTCGACGTTAAGCAATCAGCCCCAGCATTTT.

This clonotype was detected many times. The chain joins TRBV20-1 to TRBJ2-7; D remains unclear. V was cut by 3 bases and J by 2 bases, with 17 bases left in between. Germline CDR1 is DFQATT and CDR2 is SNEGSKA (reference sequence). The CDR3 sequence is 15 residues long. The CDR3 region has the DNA TGCAGTGCTAGGGTCCCGGGCCTTGGGACCTACGAGCAGTACTTC. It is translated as CSARVPGLGTYEQYF.

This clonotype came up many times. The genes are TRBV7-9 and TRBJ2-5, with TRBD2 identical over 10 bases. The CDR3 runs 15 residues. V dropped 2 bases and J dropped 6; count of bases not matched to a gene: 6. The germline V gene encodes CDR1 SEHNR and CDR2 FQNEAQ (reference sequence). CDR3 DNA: TGTGCCAGCAGCTTAACTAGCGGGGAAATAAAGACCCAGTACTTC. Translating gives CASSLTSGEIKTQYF.

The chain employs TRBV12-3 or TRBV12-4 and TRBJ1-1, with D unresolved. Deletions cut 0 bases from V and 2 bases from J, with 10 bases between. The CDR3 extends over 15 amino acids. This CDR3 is CASSLALAVNTEAFF. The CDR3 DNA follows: TGTGCCAGCAGTTTAGCGTTGGCAGTAAACACTGAAGCTTTCTTT.

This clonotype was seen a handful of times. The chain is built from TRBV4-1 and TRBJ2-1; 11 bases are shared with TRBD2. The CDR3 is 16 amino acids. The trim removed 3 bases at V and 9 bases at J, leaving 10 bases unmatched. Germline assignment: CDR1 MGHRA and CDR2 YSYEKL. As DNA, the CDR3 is TGCGCCAGCAGCCAGCCCTTAGCGGGAGGGAACGGTGAGCAGTTCTTC. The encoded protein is CASSQPLAGGNGEQFF.

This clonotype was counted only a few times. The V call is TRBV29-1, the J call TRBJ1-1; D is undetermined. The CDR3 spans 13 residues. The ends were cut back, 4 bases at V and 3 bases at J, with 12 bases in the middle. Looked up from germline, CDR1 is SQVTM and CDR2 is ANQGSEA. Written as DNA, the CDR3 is TGCAGCGTTGGCCTTGGGGTCTACACTGAAGCTTTCTTT. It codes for CSVGLGVYTEAFF.

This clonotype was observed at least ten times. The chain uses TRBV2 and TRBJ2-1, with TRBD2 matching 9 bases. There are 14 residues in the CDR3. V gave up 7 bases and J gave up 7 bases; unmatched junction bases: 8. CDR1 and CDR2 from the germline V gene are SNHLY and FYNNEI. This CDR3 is CASTVGLASNEQFF. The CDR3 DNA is TGTGCCAGCACCGTGGGACTAGCTTCGAATGAGCAGTTCTTC.

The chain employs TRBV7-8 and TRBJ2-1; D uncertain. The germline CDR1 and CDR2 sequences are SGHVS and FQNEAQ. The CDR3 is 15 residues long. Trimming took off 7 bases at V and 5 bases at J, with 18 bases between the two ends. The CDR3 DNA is TGTGCCAGCAAGGATGCCCGAGTGGGCCACAATGAGCAGTTCTTC. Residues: CASKDARVGHNEQFF.

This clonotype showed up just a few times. CDR3: CAMAFGRRETQYF. DNA for the CDR3: TGTGCCATGGCTTTTGGGAGGCGAGAGACCCAGTACTTC. V and J are TRBV10-3 and TRBJ2-5, with D perhaps matching TRBD2 (6 bases). V lost 9 bases and J lost 4, with 15 bases in between. CDR3 size: 13 residues. Germline V gene sequence: CDR1 ENHRY, CDR2 SYGVKD.

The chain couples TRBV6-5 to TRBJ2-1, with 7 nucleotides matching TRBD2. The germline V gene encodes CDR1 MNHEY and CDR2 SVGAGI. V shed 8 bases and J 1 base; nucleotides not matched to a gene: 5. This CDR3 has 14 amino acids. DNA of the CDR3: TGTGCCAGCGGTCCCGGGGGGTCCTACAATGAGCAGTTCTTC. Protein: CASGPGGSYNEQFF.

The CDR3 is CASSLVGGLAASQETQYF. CDR3 nucleotide sequence: TGTGCCAGCAGCTTAGTGGGTGGGCTAGCGGCTTCACAAGAGACCCAGTACTTC. V and J are TRBV7-2 and TRBJ2-5, with TRBD2 matching over 7 bases. This CDR3 comprises 18 residues. The J segment lost 2 bases and the V segment lost 1 base, leaving 13 bases of the junction unmatched. Per the germline V gene, CDR1 is SGHTA and CDR2 is FQGNSA.

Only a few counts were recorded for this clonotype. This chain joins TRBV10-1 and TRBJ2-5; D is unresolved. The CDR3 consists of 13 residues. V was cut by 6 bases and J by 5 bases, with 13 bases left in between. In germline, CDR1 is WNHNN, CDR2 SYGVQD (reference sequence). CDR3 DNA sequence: TGCGCCAGCAGCCCGGTTCTGGAGGAGACCCAGTACTTC. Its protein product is CASSPVLEETQYF.

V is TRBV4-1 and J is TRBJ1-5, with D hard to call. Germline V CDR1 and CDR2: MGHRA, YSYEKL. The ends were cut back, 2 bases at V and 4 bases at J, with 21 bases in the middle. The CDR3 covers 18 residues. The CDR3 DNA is TGCGCCAGCAGCCAACTTGACATGGGGTTCGTGCGTAATCAGCCCCAGCATTTT. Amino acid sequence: CASSQLDMGFVRNQPQHF.

DNA for the CDR3: TGTGCCAGCTCACCGCGACAGCCTGCAACTAATGAAAAACTGTTTTTT. This sequence encodes CASSPRQPATNEKLFF. This chain connects TRBV18 to TRBJ1-4; D possibly corresponds to TRBD1 (5 bases). This CDR3 has 16 residues. V shed 3 bases and J shed 0 bases, with 11 bases lying between them. Germline V lookup: CDR1 KGHSH, CDR2 LQKENI.

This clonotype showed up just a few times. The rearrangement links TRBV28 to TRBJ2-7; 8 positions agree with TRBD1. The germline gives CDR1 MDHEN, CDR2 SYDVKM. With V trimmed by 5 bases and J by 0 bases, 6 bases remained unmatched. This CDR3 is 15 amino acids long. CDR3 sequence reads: CASSPTGAVSYEQYF. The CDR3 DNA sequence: TGTGCCAGCAGTCCGACAGGGGCCGTCTCCTACGAGCAGTACTTC.

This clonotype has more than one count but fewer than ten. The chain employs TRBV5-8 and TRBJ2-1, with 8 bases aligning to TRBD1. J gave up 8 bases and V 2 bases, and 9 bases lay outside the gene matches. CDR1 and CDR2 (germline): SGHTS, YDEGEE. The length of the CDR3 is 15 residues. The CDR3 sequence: CASSLGQGLSYEQFF. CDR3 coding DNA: TGTGCCAGCAGCTTAGGACAGGGCTTAAGCTATGAGCAGTTCTTC.

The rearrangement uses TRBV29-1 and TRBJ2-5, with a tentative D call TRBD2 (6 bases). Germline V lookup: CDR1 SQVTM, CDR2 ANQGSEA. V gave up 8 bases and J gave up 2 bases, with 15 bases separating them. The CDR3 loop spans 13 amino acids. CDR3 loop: CSKVGGSQETQYF. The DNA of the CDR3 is TGCAGCAAAGTCGGGGGATCTCAAGAGACCCAGTACTTC. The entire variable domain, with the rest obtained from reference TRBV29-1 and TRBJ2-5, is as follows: SAVISQKPSRDICQRGTSLTIQCQVDSQVTMMFWYRQQPGQSLTLIATANQGSEATYESGFVIDKFPISRPNLTFSTLTVSNMSPEDSSIYLCSKVGGSQETQYFGPGTRLLVL.

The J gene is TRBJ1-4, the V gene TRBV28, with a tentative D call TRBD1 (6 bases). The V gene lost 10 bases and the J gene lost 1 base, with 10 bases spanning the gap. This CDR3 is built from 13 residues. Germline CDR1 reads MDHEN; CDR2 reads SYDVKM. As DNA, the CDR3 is TGTGCCACCCTACAGGGAACTAATGAAAAACTGTTTTTT. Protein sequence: CATLQGTNEKLFF.

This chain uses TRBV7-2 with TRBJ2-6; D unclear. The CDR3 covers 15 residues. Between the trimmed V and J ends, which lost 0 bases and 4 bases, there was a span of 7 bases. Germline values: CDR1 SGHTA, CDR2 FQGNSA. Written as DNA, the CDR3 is TGTGCCAGCAGCTTAGCCCCGGCAGGGGCCAACGTCCTGACTTTC. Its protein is CASSLAPAGANVLTF.

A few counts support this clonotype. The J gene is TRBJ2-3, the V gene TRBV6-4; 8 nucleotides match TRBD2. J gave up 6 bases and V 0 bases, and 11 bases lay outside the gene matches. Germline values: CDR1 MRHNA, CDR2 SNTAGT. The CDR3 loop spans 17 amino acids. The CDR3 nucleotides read TGTGCCAGCAGTGACTCAAACTCCGGGACTAGTTTGGATACGCAGTATTTT. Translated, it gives CASSDSNSGTSLDTQYF.

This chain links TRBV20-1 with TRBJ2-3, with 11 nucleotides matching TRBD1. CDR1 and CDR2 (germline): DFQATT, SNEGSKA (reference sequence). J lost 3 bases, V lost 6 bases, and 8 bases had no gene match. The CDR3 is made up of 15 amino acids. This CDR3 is CSALPGQGVTDTQYF. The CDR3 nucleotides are TGCAGTGCACTTCCGGGACAGGGGGTAACAGATACGCAGTATTTT.

The CDR3 sequence: CSARDPDGFNEKLFF. The CDR3 nucleotides read TGCAGTGCTAGAGACCCGGACGGATTTAATGAAAAACTGTTTTTT. V and J are TRBV20-1 and TRBJ1-4; D remains unclear. Trimming removed 0 bases from V and 4 bases from J, with 12 bases in between. CDR1 and CDR2 (germline): DFQATT, SNEGSKA (reference sequence). The CDR3 loop spans 15 amino acids.